Listed here is a single T cell receptor beta chain. What it recognizes is unknown. Per the germline V gene, CDR1 is SGHRS and CDR2 is YFSETQ. The CDR3 is made up of 13 amino acids. V was pared by 7 bases and J by 3 bases, with 13 bases between. This entry belongs to a study of blood T cells in healthy people across ages. Study-level results: Unsorted PBMCs ruled out conclusive naive versus antigen-experienced comparison.

Then a second PCR, running roughly 7 to 11 cycles, was carried out with a sample-barcoded 5' primer and a J-beta primer mix. Each cDNA molecule, via a template-switch adaptor with 12 random nucleotides, was tagged. TCRdb itself ran the 5' RACE reads through MiXCR, one entry per CDR3 protein. The table lists about 1.1 million distinct CDR3 sequences, roughly two fifths of them singletons. This chain uses TRBV5-1 with TRBJ1-1; D ambiguous. This clonotype was sampled from a man between 18 and 29 years old in good health. Material for sequencing was blood. The CDR3 reads CASHRGGDTEAFF. The DNA of the CDR3 is TGCGCCAGCCACCGGGGTGGGGACACTGAAGCTTTCTTT.